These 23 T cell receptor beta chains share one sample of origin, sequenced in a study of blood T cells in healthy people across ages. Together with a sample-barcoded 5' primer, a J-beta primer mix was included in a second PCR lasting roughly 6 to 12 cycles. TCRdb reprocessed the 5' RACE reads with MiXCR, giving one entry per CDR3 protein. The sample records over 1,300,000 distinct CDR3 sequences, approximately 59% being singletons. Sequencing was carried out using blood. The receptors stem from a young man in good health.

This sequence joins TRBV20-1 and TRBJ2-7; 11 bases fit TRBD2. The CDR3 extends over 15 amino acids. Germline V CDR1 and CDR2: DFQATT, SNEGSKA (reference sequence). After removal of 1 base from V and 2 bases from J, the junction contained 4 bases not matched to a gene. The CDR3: CSARGLTSGAYEQYF. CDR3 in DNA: TGCAGTGCTAGAGGCTTGACTAGCGGGGCCTACGAGCAGTACTTC.

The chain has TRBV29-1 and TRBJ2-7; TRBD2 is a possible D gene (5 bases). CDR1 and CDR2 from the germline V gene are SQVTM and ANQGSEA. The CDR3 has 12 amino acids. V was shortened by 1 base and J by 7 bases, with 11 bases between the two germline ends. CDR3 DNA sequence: TGCAGCGTTGAAGCGGGAACGGGAGAGCAGTACTTC. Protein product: CSVEAGTGEQYF.

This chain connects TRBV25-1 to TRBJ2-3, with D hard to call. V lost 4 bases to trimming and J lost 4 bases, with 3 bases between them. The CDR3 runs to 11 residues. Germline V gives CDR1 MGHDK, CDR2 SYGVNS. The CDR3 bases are TGTGCCAGCAGTGGTCCAGATACGCAGTATTTT. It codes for CASSGPDTQYF. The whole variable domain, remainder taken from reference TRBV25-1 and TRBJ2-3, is EADIYQTPRYLVIGTGKKITLECSQTMGHDKMYWYQQDPGMELHLIHYSYGVNSTEKGDLSSESTVSRIRTEHFPLTLESARPSHTSQYLCASSGPDTQYFGPGTRLTVL.

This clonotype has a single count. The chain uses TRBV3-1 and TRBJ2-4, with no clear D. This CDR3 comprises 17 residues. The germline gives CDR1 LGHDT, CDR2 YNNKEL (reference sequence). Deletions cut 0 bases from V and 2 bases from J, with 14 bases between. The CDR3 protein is CASSQDPGPRPKNIQYF. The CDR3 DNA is TGTGCCAGCAGCCAAGATCCGGGCCCCAGGCCCAAAAACATTCAGTACTTC.

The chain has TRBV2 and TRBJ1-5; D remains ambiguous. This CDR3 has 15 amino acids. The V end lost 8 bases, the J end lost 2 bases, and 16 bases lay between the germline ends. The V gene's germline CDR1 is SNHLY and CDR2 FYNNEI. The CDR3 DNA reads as TGTGCCAGCTCTCAAGGGAGGATTCGCAATCAGCCCCAGCATTTT. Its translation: CASSQGRIRNQPQHF.

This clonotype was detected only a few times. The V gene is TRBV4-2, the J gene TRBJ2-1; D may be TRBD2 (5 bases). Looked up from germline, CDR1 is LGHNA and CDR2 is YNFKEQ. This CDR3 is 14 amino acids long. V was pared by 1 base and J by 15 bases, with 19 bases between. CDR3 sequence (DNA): TGTGCCAGCAGCCAAGTGGACCGGGAATCCCCCCCGTTCTTC. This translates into CASSQVDRESPPFF.

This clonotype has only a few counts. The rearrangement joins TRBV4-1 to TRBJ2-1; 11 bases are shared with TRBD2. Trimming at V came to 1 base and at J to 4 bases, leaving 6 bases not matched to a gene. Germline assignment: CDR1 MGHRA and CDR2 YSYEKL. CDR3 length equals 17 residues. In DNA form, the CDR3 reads TGCGCCAGCAGCCAAGGACTAGCGGGAAGAAAGTACAATGAGCAGTTCTTC. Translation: CASSQGLAGRKYNEQFF.

The DNA for the CDR3 is TGTGCCAGCAGTGTCACCGGGGCGGGAATAAGCACAGATACGCAGTATTTT. Amino acids: CASSVTGAGISTDTQYF. The gene calls are TRBV2 and TRBJ2-3; the D gene is possibly TRBD2 (6 bases). CDR1 and CDR2 (germline): SNHLY, FYNNEI. The CDR3 totals 17 residues. Trimming pared 4 bases from V and 0 bases from J, leaving 17 bases between.

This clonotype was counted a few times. CDR3: CSVKTSSYNEQFF. Here the CDR3 DNA reads TGCAGTGTCAAGACTAGCAGCTACAATGAGCAGTTCTTC. This sequence joins TRBV20-1 and TRBJ2-1, with 7 bases fitting TRBD2. The CDR3 is made up of 13 amino acids. CDR1 and CDR2 (germline): DFQATT, SNEGSKA (reference sequence). V shed 7 bases, J shed 3 bases, and the junction held 6 bases outside the gene matches.

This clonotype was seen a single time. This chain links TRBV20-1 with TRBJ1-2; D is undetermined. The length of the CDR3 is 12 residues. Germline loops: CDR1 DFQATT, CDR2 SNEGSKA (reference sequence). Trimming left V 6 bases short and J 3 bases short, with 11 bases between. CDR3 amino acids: CSAFSTDYGYTF. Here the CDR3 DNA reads TGCAGTGCATTCAGCACAGACTATGGCTACACCTTC.

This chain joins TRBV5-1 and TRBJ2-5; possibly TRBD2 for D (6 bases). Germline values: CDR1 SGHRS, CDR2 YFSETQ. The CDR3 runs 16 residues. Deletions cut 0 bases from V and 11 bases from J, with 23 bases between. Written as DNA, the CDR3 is TGCGCCAGCAGCTTGGCAGATTGGCGGGGTTACAATGAGCAGTACTTC. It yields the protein CASSLADWRGYNEQYF.

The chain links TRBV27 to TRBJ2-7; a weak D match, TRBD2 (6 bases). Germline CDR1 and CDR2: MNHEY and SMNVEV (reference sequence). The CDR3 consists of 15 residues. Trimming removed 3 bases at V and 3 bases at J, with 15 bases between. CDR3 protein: CASSLGTGRFYEQYF. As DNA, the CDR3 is TGTGCCAGCAGTTTGGGGACGGGGAGGTTCTACGAGCAGTACTTC.

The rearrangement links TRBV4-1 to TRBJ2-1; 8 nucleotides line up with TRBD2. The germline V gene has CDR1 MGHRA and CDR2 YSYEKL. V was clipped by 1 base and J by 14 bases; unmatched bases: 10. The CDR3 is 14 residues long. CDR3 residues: CASSQGSPGLGEFF. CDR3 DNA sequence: TGCGCCAGCAGCCAAGGTTCCCCGGGACTAGGGGAGTTCTTC.

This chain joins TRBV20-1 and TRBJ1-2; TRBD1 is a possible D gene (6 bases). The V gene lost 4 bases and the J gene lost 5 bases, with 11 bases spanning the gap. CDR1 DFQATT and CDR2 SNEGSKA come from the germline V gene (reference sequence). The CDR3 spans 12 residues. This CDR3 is CSATGALYGYTF. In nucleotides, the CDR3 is TGCAGTGCTACAGGGGCCTTATATGGCTACACCTTC.

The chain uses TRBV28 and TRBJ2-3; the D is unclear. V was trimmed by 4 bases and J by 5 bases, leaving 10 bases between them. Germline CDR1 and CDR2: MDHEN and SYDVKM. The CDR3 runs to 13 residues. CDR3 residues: CASSSASGDTQYF. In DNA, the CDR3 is TGTGCCAGCAGTTCTGCCTCCGGAGATACGCAGTATTTT.

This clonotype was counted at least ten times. The CDR3 DNA follows: TGTGCCAGCAGCCAAGACTCTAGCACAGATACGCAGTATTTT. Its protein product is CASSQDSSTDTQYF. This chain links TRBV4-2 with TRBJ2-3; the D is unclear. Per the germline V gene, CDR1 is LGHNA and CDR2 is YNFKEQ. V was cut by 0 bases and J by 0 bases, with 4 bases left in between. The CDR3 is made up of 14 amino acids.

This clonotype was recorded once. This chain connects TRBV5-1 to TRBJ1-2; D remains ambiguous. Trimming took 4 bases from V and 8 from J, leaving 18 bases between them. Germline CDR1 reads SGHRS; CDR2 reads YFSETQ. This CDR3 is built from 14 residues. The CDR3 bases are TGCGCCAGCAGCGGGGAGTCATACGCACAAGGCTACACCTTC. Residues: CASSGESYAQGYTF.

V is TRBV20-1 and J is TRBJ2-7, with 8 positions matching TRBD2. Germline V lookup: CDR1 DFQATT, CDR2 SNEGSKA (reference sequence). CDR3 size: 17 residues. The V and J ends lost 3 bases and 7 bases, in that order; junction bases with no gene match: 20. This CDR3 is CSASGSGRNSGYNEQYF. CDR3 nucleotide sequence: TGCAGTGCTAGTGGCAGCGGGAGAAACTCTGGCTACAATGAGCAGTACTTC.

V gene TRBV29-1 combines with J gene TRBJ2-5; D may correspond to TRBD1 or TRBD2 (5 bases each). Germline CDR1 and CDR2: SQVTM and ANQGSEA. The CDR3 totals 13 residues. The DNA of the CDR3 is TGCAGTGTATCACCATTGAGGGACCATGAGCAGTACTTC. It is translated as CSVSPLRDHEQYF.

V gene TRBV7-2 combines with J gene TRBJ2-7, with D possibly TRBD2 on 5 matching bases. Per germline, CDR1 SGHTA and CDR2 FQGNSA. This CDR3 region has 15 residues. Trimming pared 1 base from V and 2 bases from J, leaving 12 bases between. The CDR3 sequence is CASSLDWSGTYEQYF. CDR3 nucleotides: TGTGCCAGCAGCTTAGATTGGAGCGGCACCTACGAGCAGTACTTC.

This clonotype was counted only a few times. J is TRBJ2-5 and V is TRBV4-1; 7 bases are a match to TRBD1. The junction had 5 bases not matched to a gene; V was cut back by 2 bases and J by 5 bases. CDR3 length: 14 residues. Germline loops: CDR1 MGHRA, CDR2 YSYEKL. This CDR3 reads CASSQQQGRETQYF. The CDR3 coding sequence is TGCGCCAGCAGCCAACAACAGGGGCGGGAGACCCAGTACTTC.

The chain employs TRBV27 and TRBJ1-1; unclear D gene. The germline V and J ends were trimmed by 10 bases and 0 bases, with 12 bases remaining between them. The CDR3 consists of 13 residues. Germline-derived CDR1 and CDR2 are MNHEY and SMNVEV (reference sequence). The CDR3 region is CATPQRMNTEAFF. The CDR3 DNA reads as TGTGCCACCCCACAGCGTATGAACACTGAAGCTTTCTTT.

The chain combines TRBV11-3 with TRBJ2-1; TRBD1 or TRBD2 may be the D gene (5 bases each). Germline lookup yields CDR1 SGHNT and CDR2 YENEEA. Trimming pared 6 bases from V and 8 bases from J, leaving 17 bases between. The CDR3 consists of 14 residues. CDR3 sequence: CASSLSGSVDEQFF. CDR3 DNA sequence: TGTGCCAGCAGTTTGTCAGGGAGTGTCGATGAGCAGTTCTTC.